The next 2 T cell receptor beta chains were all read from a single sample in a study of T cell changes during pregnancy in multiple sclerosis. TCRdb's copy holds only in-frame clones and misses some; the assay was immunoSEQ multiplex PCR. The profile shows about 83,000 clones, about nine tenths of them singletons. Sequencing was performed on PBMCs, taken in the first trimester of pregnancy. These receptors all come from a female donor in good health, serving as a control in a pregnancy study. Some clones in this sample may be carry-over from other donors' samples.

The chain employs TRBV5-1 and TRBJ2-1; tentative D call: TRBD1 (5 bases). The CDR3 contains 16 residues. Germline lookup yields CDR1 SGHRS and CDR2 YFSETQ. Trimming cost V 4 bases and J 13 bases, with 27 bases left between them. CDR3: CASSPHFATADVSQFF. The CDR3 DNA follows: TGCGCCAGCAGCCCCCACTTTGCGACAGCCGACGTTAGTCAGTTCTTC.

The genes are TRBV18 and TRBJ2-7; TRBD1 is a possible D gene (6 bases). CDR1 is KGHSH, CDR2 LQKENI, per germline. Between the trimmed V and J ends, which lost 5 bases and 7 bases, there was a span of 15 bases. The CDR3 runs 13 residues. The CDR3 is CASSSDSSGEQYF. DNA for the CDR3: TGTGCCAGCTCATCGGACAGTTCGGGTGAGCAGTACTTC.